Presented here are 4 T cell receptor beta chains from one specimen sequenced in a study of CD8+CD57+ T cells in acquired aplastic anemia (dated by TCRdb to between 2017 and 2018). Expansion of CD8+CD57+ cells had been shown by flow cytometry in the patients chosen for sequencing. The sequencer was an Illumina HiSeq 2000. Genomic DNA served as template for TCR beta VDJ combination and CDR3 sequence profiling. In-frame beta chains were kept once TCRdb had trimmed the public reads at Q25 with fastp and called clones with MiXCR. For every CDR3 protein sequence, its rows merge into one entry that carries the most common genes and DNA. In all, the sample holds 200,000 to 250,000 distinct CDR3 sequences, and more than 55% of those were seen once. Clones ranked in the top ten supply 58% of the sample. The sample taken for sequencing was sorted CD4+, CD8+, or CD8+CD57+ T cells (not recorded which) from PBMCs. All receptors derive from a human donor with aplastic anemia.

The CDR3 sequence is CASSVGGSRDQPQHF. In DNA form, the CDR3 reads TGTGCCAGCAGCGTAGGCGGGAGTCGGGATCAGCCCCAGCATTTT. The chain combines TRBV9 with TRBJ1-5; unclear D gene. From germline, CDR1 is SGDLS and CDR2 YYNGEE. The CDR3 loop spans 15 amino acids. Trimming took off 0 bases at V and 5 bases at J, with 12 bases between the two ends.

With respect to this clonotype: Compared with germline, one end of the junction differs, possibly owing to a read error. The chain carries TRBV20-1 and TRBJ1-6; D unresolved. The germline CDR1 and CDR2 sequences are DFQATT and SNEGSKA (reference sequence). There are 16 residues in the CDR3. In DNA form, the CDR3 reads TGCAGTGCTAGAGATGCCGGGAATTCCTATAATTCACCCCTCCGCTTT. This codes for CSARDAGNSYNSPLRF.

This clonotype was counted once. The chain joins TRBV2 to TRBJ1-2, with unresolved D. V dropped 6 bases and J dropped 5 bases, with 7 bases sitting between them. CDR3 length: 11 amino acids. Germline V gives CDR1 SNHLY, CDR2 FYNNEI. CDR3 DNA sequence: TGTGCCAGCAGGGGGTCTTATGGCTACACCTTC. It codes for CASRGSYGYTF.

This chain uses TRBV29-1 with TRBJ2-1, with D possibly TRBD1 on 6 matching bases. Germline assignment: CDR1 SQVTM and CDR2 ANQGSEA. The CDR3 has 13 amino acids. V shed 7 bases and J shed 1 base, with 11 bases lying between them. This chain's CDR3 is CSDQDSSYNEQFF. Here the CDR3 DNA reads TGCAGCGACCAGGACAGTTCCTACAATGAGCAGTTCTTC.